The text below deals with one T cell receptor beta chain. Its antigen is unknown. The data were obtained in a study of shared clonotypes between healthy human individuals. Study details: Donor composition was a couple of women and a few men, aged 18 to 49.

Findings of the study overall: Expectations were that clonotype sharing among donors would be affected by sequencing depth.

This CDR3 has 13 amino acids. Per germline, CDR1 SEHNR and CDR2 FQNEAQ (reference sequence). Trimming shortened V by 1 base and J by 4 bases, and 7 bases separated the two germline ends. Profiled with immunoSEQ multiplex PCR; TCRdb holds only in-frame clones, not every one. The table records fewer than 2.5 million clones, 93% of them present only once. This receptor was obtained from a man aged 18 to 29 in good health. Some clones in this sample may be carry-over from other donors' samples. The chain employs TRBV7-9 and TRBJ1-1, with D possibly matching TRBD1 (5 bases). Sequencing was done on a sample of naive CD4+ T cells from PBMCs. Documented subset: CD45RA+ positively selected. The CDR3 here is CASSLGGTTEAFF. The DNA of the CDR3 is TGTGCCAGCAGCTTAGGCGGGACCACTGAAGCTTTCTTT.